The 27 T cell receptor beta chains below all came from one sample that was sequenced in a study of beta chain features in type 1 diabetes. Sequenced material consisted of expressed TCRB transcripts (all of the isolated RNA was reverse transcribed). Only in-frame clones appear in the TCRdb table, and some are missing; sequencing was by immunoSEQ multiplex PCR. The sample carries 390,000 or so clones, roughly 13% recorded once. Material: naive CD4+ T cells from blood. The origin of the receptors is a man aged 25 to 45 in good health.

V is TRBV25-1 and J is TRBJ2-2; no clear D. Looked up from germline, CDR1 is MGHDK and CDR2 is SYGVNS. Trimming took 1 base from V and 1 from J, leaving 4 bases between them. The CDR3 spans 14 residues. The CDR3 DNA reads as TGTGCCAGCAGTGAATTCGTGAACACCGGGGAGCTGTTTTTT. Amino acid sequence: CASSEFVNTGELFF.

The chain links TRBV19 to TRBJ1-2; D call uncertain. From germline, CDR1 is LNHDA and CDR2 SQIVND (reference sequence). V was cut by 1 base and J by 4 bases, with 13 bases left in between. This CDR3 is 15 amino acids long. Here the CDR3 reads CASSIASPRGYGYTF. CDR3 bases: TGTGCCAGTAGTATAGCCTCCCCCCGGGGCTATGGCTACACCTTC.

This clone was counted only a few times. The same CDR3 arises from other DNA sequences in this sample as well. The chain employs TRBV7-9 and TRBJ2-5, with D perhaps matching TRBD1 or TRBD2 (6 bases each). The CDR3 is 14 residues long. V lost 5 bases to trimming and J lost 5 bases, with 15 bases between them. In germline, CDR1 is SEHNR, CDR2 FQNEAQ (reference sequence). CDR3 amino acids: CASSVLRGRETQYF. The CDR3 DNA reads TGTGCCAGCAGCGTACTTCGGGGGCGGGAGACCCAGTACTTC.

This clone has just a few counts. The gene calls are TRBV5-4 and TRBJ2-1; tentative D call: TRBD1 (5 bases). The V gene lost 1 base and the J gene lost 2 bases, with 10 bases spanning the gap. The CDR3 covers 15 residues. The germline V gene encodes CDR1 SGHNT and CDR2 YYREEE (reference sequence). Here the CDR3 DNA reads TGTGCCAGCAGCTTGAGGACACCTACCTACAATGAGCAGTTCTTC. Translation gives CASSLRTPTYNEQFF.

The V call is TRBV9, the J call TRBJ2-3; D perhaps matches TRBD2 (6 bases). Trimming stripped 3 bases from V and 1 base from J, with 12 bases between. The CDR3 is made up of 15 amino acids. CDR1 and CDR2 from the germline V gene are SGDLS and YYNGEE. The CDR3 nucleotides are TGTGCCAGCAGCGGAGATGGAGGGCGCACAGATACGCAGTATTTT. This translates into CASSGDGGRTDTQYF.

This chain connects TRBV9 to TRBJ2-1; tentative D call: TRBD1 (5 bases). The V and J ends lost 0 bases and 4 bases respectively, with 14 bases between them. The CDR3 consists of 16 residues. CDR1 and CDR2 from the germline V gene are SGDLS and YYNGEE. Here the CDR3 DNA reads TGTGCCAGCAGCGTAGAGCTGAGACAGAGTTACAATGAGCAGTTCTTC. It translates to CASSVELRQSYNEQFF.

This clone has more than one count but fewer than ten. The chain joins TRBV27 to TRBJ2-3, with D possibly being TRBD2 (5 bases). The germline V and J ends were trimmed by 6 bases and 0 bases, with 13 bases remaining between them. There are 15 residues in the CDR3. Germline CDR1 and CDR2: MNHEY and SMNVEV (reference sequence). The CDR3 DNA is TGTGCCAGCAGGCTAGCCCGGGCCAGCACAGATACGCAGTATTTT. It is translated as CASRLARASTDTQYF.

This chain uses TRBV11-1 with TRBJ2-3; 9 bases are shared with TRBD2. V gave up 7 bases and J gave up 4 bases; unmatched junction bases: 6. This CDR3 is built from 14 residues. Germline V CDR1 and CDR2: SGHAT, FQDESV (reference sequence). CDR3 in amino acids: CASTQAGGADTQYF. The CDR3 DNA follows: TGTGCCAGCACCCAAGCGGGAGGAGCAGATACGCAGTATTTT.

This clone was seen a few times. The chain employs TRBV19 and TRBJ2-7; D may be TRBD2 (6 bases). The CDR3 loop spans 15 amino acids. Trimming took 11 bases from V and 4 from J, leaving 24 bases between them. Germline V gene lookup returns CDR1 LNHDA and CDR2 SQIVND (reference sequence). The CDR3, as DNA: TGTGCCGATCCGGTAGGATCCGGGAGTGGTTACGAGCAGTACGTC. Translation gives CADPVGSGSGYEQYV.

This chain connects TRBV30 to TRBJ2-6; D gene unclear. The CDR3 is 13 amino acids. Germline V CDR1 and CDR2: GTSNPN, SVGIG (reference sequence). V was cut by 2 bases and J by 5 bases, with 7 bases left in between. This CDR3 is CAWSLIRANVLTF. Here the CDR3 DNA reads TGTGCCTGGAGTCTTATTCGGGCCAACGTCCTGACTTTC. The complete variable domain, with remaining parts taken from reference TRBV30 and TRBJ2-6, reads SQTIHQWPATLVQPVGSPLSLECTVEGTSNPNLYWYRQAAGRGLQLLFYSVGIGQISSEVPQNLSASRPQDRQFILSSKKLLLSDSGFYLCAWSLIRANVLTFGAGSRLTVL.

This clone showed up just a few times. This rearrangement joins TRBV28 to TRBJ1-4, with D possibly TRBD1 on 6 matching bases. The CDR3 extends over 14 amino acids. Germline values: CDR1 MDHEN, CDR2 SYDVKM. The V end lost 10 bases, the J end lost 7 bases, and 19 bases lay between the germline ends. The chain's CDR3 is CATILGGAGEKLFF. DNA of the CDR3: TGTGCCACCATACTCGGGGGCGCAGGTGAAAAACTGTTTTTT.

This chain connects TRBV5-6 to TRBJ2-5; tentatively, D is TRBD2 (5 bases). Trimming cost V 0 bases and J 4 bases, with 13 bases left between them. This CDR3 spans 15 amino acids. Germline V gene sequence: CDR1 SGHDT, CDR2 YYEEEE. The CDR3 DNA is TGTGCCAGCAGCTTGGGACGCCGGGGTGTAGAGACCCAGTACTTC. Translation gives CASSLGRRGVETQYF.

The rearrangement joins TRBV29-1 to TRBJ2-3, with TRBD2 matching over 14 bases. The CDR3 covers 14 residues. The trim removed 6 bases at V and 9 bases at J, leaving 8 bases unmatched. Germline V gives CDR1 SQVTM, CDR2 ANQGSEA. Here the CDR3 DNA reads TGCAGCGTCACAGGGACTAGCGGGAGTGACACGCAGTATTTT. Translated, it gives CSVTGTSGSDTQYF.

This clone was observed a few times. The genes are TRBV29-1 and TRBJ2-3; 7 nucleotides line up with TRBD1. The ends lost 5 bases at V and 3 bases at J; junction bases unmatched: 17. This CDR3 region has 17 residues. CDR1 is SQVTM, CDR2 ANQGSEA, per germline. This CDR3 is CSVRNIATGVRTDTQYF. In nucleotides, the CDR3 is TGCAGCGTTAGAAATATTGCTACAGGGGTTAGGACAGATACGCAGTATTTT.

The chain links TRBV7-9 to TRBJ2-7, with 9 positions matching TRBD2. V trimming: 5 bases; J trimming: 6 bases; junction bases outside the gene matches: 8. CDR1 and CDR2 (germline): SEHNR, FQNEAQ (reference sequence). The CDR3 extends over 14 amino acids. Here the CDR3 reads CASSLVAGEGEQYV. CDR3 bases: TGTGCCAGCAGCCTTGTAGCGGGAGAAGGCGAGCAGTACGTC.

This clone was seen a handful of times. The chain recombines TRBV4-3 with TRBJ2-5, with 7 bases fitting TRBD2. Germline V gene sequence: CDR1 LGHNA, CDR2 YSLEER. This CDR3 is built from 16 residues. J gave up 4 bases and V 1 base, and 9 bases lay outside the gene matches. CDR3 bases: TGCGCCAGCAGCCAAGTTGCGGCAGGGAGGGGAGAGACCCAGTACTTC. Translated, it gives CASSQVAAGRGETQYF.

The chain is built from TRBV11-3 and TRBJ2-1, with unresolved D. This CDR3 spans 12 amino acids. The V and J ends lost 2 bases and 3 bases respectively, with 2 bases between them. Germline CDR1 SGHNT, CDR2 YENEEA. The CDR3 here is CASSLNYNEQFF. The DNA of the CDR3 is TGTGCCAGCAGCTTAAACTACAATGAGCAGTTCTTC.

This clone appeared a few times. The chain recombines TRBV13 with TRBJ2-1; D gene ambiguous. The germline CDR1 and CDR2 sequences are PRHDT and FYEKMQ (reference sequence). Deletions cut 5 bases from V and 4 bases from J, with 18 bases between. This CDR3 contains 16 residues. The CDR3 is CASSQGSRVGYNEQFF. CDR3 sequence (DNA): TGTGCCAGCAGCCAAGGGTCCCGGGTGGGGTACAATGAGCAGTTCTTC.

The chain is built from TRBV7-2 and TRBJ2-5, with 11 bases matching TRBD2. V shed 5 bases, J shed 1 base, and the junction held 6 bases outside the gene matches. This CDR3 contains 16 residues. Per germline, CDR1 SGHTA and CDR2 FQGNSA. The CDR3 here is CASSTTSGGSQETQYF. In DNA form, the CDR3 reads TGTGCCAGCAGCACAACTAGCGGGGGCTCCCAAGAGACCCAGTACTTC. Supplemented by reference TRBV7-2 and TRBJ2-5, the full variable domain reads GAGVSQSPSNKVTEKGKDVELRCDPISGHTALYWYRQSLGQGLEFLIYFQGNSAPDKSGLPSDRFSAERTGGSVSTLTIQRTQQEDSAVYLCASSTTSGGSQETQYFGPGTRLLVL.

This chain joins TRBV4-1 and TRBJ2-7; D unresolved. CDR1 is MGHRA, CDR2 YSYEKL, per germline. The CDR3 totals 15 residues. The V gene lost 7 bases and the J gene lost 0 bases, with 16 bases spanning the gap. The DNA of the CDR3 is TGCGCCAGCAAGTTGAGTGTGAAAAGCTCCTACGAGCAGTACTTC. As protein: CASKLSVKSSYEQYF.

This clone was seen a single time. The chain combines TRBV6-5 with TRBJ2-6; either TRBD1 or TRBD2 may fit D (5 bases each). The V gene's germline CDR1 is MNHEY and CDR2 SVGAGI. The CDR3 extends over 13 amino acids. V lost 11 bases and J lost 0, with 8 bases in between. The CDR3 loop is CAAGTSGANVLTF. The DNA of the CDR3 is TGTGCCGCCGGGACCTCTGGGGCCAACGTCCTGACTTTC.

The rearrangement links TRBV28 to TRBJ2-7; D not certain. The germline V gene encodes CDR1 MDHEN and CDR2 SYDVKM. The CDR3 spans 13 residues. V was pared by 7 bases and J by 2 bases, with 12 bases between. The CDR3 DNA sequence: TGTGCCAGCATGGGCAGCCCACCCTACGAGCAGTACTTC. This encodes CASMGSPPYEQYF.

The sample holds a few counts of this clone. The rearrangement joins TRBV7-2 to TRBJ2-5, with 9 bases that match TRBD2. This CDR3 contains 14 residues. Germline assignment: CDR1 SGHTA and CDR2 FQGNSA. V lost 4 bases and J lost 5; bases outside the gene matches: 5. CDR3 sequence reads: CASSSGTSRETQYF. CDR3 nucleotide sequence: TGTGCCAGCAGCTCCGGGACTAGCCGGGAGACCCAGTACTTC. The full variable domain, its missing parts supplied by reference TRBV7-2 and TRBJ2-5, is GAGVSQSPSNKVTEKGKDVELRCDPISGHTALYWYRQSLGQGLEFLIYFQGNSAPDKSGLPSDRFSAERTGGSVSTLTIQRTQQEDSAVYLCASSSGTSRETQYFGPGTRLLVL.

There are a few counts of this clone. The chain combines TRBV29-1 with TRBJ1-2; 10 bases agree with TRBD1. This CDR3 region has 15 residues. Germline CDR1 reads SQVTM; CDR2 reads ANQGSEA. Unmatched junction bases numbered 8, after V lost 2 bases and J lost 5 bases. The CDR3 DNA reads TGCAGCGTTGAAAGGGACAGGGGATTAACTTATGGCTACACCTTC. Protein product: CSVERDRGLTYGYTF.

This clone was seen a handful of times. The rearrangement links TRBV11-3 to TRBJ2-5; D may correspond to TRBD1 or TRBD2 (5 bases each). Germline CDR1 SGHNT, CDR2 YENEEA. Trimming pared 3 bases from V and 4 bases from J, leaving 9 bases between. The CDR3 has 13 residues. The CDR3 DNA sequence: TGTGCCAGCAGCTTTTATGGGGGAGAGACCCAGTACTTC. Translating it yields CASSFYGGETQYF.

The chain is built from TRBV5-4 and TRBJ1-1, with D maybe TRBD1 (6 bases). The CDR3 is made up of 14 amino acids. Trimming left V 3 bases short and J 11 bases short, with 20 bases between. Germline-derived CDR1 and CDR2 are SGHNT and YYREEE (reference sequence). DNA of the CDR3: TGTGCCAGCAGCTCCCGGGACAACACTAAGGAGGCTTTCTTT. Translated, it gives CASSSRDNTKEAFF.

This chain joins TRBV6-6 and TRBJ1-6, with D possibly TRBD1 on 5 matching bases. The V and J ends lost 4 bases and 14 bases respectively, with 15 bases between them. CDR1 and CDR2 (germline): MNHNY, SVGAGI (reference sequence). CDR3 length: 13 amino acids. The CDR3 loop is CASSSGTFITLHF. The CDR3 region has the DNA TGTGCCAGCAGTTCCGGGACCTTTATCACCCTCCACTTT.